One TCR beta chain is described in this entry. Its specificity is not known. At one boundary the junction diverges from the germline segment, which might be a read error. This CDR3 has 13 residues. Germline lookup yields CDR1 SGHAT and CDR2 FQNNGV. This record comes from a study of tumor-infiltrating lymphocytes in primary liver carcinoma. Overall study context: Surgeons resected the patients' primary liver carcinomas. Stage T1-T3 N0M0 tumors spanned about 4.2 to 11 cm. Points from the study as a whole: Owing to bulk unsorted samples, no comparison was made between CD4+ and CD8+ repertoires.

Total RNA amounting to 450 to 550 ng was the source from which TCR beta cDNA was made with a constant-region primer. Library construction for TCR beta comprised three nested multiplex PCR rounds performed with slightly modified ARM-PCR. It was with TRBV1-TRBV30 forward primers and a C-beta reverse primer that the first two PCR rounds were run, at 10 to 11 cycles each. TCRdb re-called the multiplex PCR reads through MiXCR, storing one row per CDR3 protein. The table includes about 200,000 distinct CDR3 sequences, approximately 65% detected once. Germline DNA was extracted too, while blood RNA derived from unsorted whole blood.

The material sequenced was peripheral blood. The V and J genes are TRBV11-2 and TRBJ1-4; unclear D gene. This TCR was sampled from a woman aged 55 to 70 with primary liver carcinoma and hepatitis B virus infection. The CDR3 is CASSLDLQEKLFF. The DNA for the CDR3 is TGTGCCAGCAGCTTAGATCTTCAGGAAAAATTGTTTTTT. Using reference TRBV11-2 and TRBJ1-4 for the parts outside the CDR3, the full variable domain is EAGVAQSPRYKIIEKRQSVAFWCNPISGHATLYWYQQILGQGPKLLIQFQNNGVVDDSQLPKDRFSAERLKGVDSTLKIQPAKLEDSAVYLCASSLDLQEKLFFGSGTQLSVL.